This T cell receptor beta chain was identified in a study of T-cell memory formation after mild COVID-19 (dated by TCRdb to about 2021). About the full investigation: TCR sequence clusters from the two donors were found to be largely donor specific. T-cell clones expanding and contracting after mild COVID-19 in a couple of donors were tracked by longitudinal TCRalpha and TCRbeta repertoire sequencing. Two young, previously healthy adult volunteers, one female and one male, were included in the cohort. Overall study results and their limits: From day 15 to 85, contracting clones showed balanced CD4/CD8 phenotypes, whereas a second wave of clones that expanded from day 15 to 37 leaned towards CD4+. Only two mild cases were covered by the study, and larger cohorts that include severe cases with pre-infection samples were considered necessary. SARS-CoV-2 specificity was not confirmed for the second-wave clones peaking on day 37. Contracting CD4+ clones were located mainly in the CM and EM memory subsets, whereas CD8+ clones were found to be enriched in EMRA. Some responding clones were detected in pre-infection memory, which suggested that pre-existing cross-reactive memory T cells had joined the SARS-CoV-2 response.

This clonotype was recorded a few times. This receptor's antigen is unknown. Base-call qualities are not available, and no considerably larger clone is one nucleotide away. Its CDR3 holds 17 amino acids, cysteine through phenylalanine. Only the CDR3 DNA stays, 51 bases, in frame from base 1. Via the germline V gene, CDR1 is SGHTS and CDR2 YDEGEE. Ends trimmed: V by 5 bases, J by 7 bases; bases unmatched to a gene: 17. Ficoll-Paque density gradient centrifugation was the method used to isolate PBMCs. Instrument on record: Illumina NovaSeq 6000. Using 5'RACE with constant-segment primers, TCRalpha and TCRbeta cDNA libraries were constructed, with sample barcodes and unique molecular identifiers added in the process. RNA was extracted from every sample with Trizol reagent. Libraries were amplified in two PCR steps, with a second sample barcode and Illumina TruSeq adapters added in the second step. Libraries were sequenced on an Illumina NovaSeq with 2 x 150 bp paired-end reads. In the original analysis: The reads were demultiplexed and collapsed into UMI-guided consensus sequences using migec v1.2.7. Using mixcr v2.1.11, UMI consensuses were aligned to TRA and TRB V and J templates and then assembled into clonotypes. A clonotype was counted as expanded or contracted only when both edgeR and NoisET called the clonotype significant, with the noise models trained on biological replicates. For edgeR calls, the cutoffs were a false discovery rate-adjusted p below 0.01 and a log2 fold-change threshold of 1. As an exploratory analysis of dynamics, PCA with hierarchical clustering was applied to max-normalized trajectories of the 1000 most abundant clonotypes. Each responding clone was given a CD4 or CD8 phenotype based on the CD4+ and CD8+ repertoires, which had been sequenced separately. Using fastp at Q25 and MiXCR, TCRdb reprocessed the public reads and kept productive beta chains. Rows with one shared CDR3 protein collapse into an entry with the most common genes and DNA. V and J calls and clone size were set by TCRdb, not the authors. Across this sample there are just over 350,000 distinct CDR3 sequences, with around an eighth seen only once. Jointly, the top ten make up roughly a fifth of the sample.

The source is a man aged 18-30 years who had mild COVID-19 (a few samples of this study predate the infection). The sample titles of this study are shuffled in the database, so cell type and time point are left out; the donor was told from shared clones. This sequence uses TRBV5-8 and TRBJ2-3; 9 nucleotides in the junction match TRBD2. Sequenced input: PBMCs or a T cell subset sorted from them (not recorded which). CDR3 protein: CASRTAGGNSAQYTQYF. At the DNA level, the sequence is TGTGCCAGCAGGACAGCGGGGGGCAACTCCGCACAATATACGCAGTATTTT.